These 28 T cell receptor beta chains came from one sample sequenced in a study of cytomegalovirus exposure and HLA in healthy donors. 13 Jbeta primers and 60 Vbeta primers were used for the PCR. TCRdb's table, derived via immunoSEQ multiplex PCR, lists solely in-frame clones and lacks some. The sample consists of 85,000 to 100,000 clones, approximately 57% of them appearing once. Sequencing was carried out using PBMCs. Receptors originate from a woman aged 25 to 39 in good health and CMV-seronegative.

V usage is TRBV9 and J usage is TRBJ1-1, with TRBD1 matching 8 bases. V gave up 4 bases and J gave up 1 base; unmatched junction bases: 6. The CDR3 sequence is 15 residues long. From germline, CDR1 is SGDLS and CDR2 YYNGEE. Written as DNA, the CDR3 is TGTGCCAGCAGCTTAAGGACAGGGCCGAACACTGAAGCTTTCTTT. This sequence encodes CASSLRTGPNTEAFF.

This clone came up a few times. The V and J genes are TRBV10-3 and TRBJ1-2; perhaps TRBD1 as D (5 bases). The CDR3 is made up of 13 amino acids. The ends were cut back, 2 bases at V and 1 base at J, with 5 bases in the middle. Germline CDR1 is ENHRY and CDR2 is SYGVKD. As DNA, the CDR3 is TGTGCCATCAGTGAGCAGGGTAACTATGGCTACACCTTC. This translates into CAISEQGNYGYTF.

The CDR3 sequence is CASSYGTGANIQYF. The CDR3, as DNA: TGTGCCAGCAGCTACGGGACAGGGGCAAACATTCAGTACTTC. The chain links TRBV11-2 to TRBJ2-4; 10 nucleotides line up with TRBD1. CDR3 size: 14 residues. Germline values: CDR1 SGHAT, CDR2 FQNNGV. V lost 4 bases and J lost 6; bases outside the gene matches: 3.

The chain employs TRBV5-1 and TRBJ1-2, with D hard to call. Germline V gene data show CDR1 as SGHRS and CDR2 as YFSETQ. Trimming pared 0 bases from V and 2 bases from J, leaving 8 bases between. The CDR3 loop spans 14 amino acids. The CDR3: CASSLVPGNYGYTF. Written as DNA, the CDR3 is TGCGCCAGCAGCTTGGTCCCAGGAAACTATGGCTACACCTTC.

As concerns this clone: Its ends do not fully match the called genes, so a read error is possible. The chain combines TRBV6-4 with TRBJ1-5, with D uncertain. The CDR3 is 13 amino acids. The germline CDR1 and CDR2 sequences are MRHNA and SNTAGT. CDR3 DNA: TGTGCCAGCAGTGACCGCGGCAAACAGCCCCAGCATTTT. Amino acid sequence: CASSDRGKQPQHF.

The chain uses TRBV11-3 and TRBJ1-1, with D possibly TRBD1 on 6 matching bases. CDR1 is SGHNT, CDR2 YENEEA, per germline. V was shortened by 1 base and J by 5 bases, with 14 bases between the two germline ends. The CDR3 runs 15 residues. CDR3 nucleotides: TGTGCCAGCAGCTTAGCAGGACAGTCCGGTACTGAAGCTTTCTTT. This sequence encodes CASSLAGQSGTEAFF.

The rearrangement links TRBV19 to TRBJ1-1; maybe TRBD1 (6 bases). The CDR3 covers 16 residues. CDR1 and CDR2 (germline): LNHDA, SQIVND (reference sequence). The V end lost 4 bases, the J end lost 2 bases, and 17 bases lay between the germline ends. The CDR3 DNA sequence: TGTGCCAGTAGTACCATAACTCAGGGGAGAAACACTGAAGCTTTCTTT. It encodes CASSTITQGRNTEAFF.

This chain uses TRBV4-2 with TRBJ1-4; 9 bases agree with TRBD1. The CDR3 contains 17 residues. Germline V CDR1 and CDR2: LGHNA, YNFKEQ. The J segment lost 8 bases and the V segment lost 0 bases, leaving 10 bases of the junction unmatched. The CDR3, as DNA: TGTGCCAGCAGCCAAGACCAACCGGGACAGGGATTAGAAAAACTGTTTTTT. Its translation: CASSQDQPGQGLEKLFF.

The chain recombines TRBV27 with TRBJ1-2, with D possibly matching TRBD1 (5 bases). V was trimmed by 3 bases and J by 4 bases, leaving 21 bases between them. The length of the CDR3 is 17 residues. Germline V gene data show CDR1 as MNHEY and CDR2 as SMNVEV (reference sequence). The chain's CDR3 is CASSFSLSAGKGYGYTF. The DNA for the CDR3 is TGTGCCAGCAGTTTCTCCTTGTCGGCAGGGAAGGGCTATGGCTACACCTTC.

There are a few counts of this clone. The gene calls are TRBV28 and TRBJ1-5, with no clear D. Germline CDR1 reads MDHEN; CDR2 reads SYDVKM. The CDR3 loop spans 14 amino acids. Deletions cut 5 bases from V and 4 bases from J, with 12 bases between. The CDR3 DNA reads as TGTGCCAGCAGTCCCGGTTTAAGAAATCAGCCCCAGCATTTT. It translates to CASSPGLRNQPQHF.

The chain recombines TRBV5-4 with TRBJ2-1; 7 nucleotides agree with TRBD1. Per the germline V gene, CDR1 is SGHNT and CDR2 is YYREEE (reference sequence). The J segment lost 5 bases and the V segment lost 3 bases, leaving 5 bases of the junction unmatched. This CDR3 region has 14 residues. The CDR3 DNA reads TGTGCCAGCAGCTCCCAACAGGGGCACAATGAGCAGTTCTTC. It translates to CASSSQQGHNEQFF.

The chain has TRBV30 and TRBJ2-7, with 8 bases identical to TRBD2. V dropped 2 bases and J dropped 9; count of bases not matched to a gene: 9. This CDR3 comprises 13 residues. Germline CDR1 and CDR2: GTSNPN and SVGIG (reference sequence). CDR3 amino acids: CAWSPSGSSGQYF. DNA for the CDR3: TGTGCCTGGAGTCCGAGCGGGAGCAGTGGGCAGTACTTC. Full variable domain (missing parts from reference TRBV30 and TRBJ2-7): SQTIHQWPATLVQPVGSPLSLECTVEGTSNPNLYWYRQAAGRGLQLLFYSVGIGQISSEVPQNLSASRPQDRQFILSSKKLLLSDSGFYLCAWSPSGSSGQYFGPGTRLTVT.

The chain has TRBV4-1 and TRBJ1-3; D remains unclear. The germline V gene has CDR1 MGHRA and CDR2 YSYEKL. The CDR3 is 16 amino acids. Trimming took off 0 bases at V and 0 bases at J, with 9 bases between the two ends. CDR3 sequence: CASSQERGSSGNTIYF. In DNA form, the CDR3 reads TGCGCCAGCAGCCAAGAACGAGGCAGCTCTGGAAACACCATATATTTT.

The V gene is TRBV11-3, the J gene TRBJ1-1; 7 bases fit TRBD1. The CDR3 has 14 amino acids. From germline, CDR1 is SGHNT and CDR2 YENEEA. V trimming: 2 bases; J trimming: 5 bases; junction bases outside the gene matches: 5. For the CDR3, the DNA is TGTGCCAGCAGCTTAAGGGCGACAGGGACTGAAGCTTTCTTT. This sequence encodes CASSLRATGTEAFF.

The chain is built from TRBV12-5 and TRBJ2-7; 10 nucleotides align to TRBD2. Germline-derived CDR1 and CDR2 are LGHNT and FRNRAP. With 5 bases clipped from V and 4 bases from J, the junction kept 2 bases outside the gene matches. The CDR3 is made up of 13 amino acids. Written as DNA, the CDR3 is TGTGCTAGTGGTAGCGGGGGGGCGTACGAGCAGTACTTC. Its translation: CASGSGGAYEQYF.

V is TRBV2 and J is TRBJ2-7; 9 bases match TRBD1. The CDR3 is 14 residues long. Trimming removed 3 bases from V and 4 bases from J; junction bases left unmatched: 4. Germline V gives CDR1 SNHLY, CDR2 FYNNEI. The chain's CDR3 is CASSEGQGIYEQYF. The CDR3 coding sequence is TGTGCCAGCAGTGAGGGACAGGGAATATACGAGCAGTACTTC.

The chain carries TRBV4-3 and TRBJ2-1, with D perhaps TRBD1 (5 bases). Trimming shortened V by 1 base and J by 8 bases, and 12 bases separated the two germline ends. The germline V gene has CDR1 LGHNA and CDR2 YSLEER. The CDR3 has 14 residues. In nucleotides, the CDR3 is TGCGCCAGCAGCCAAGGGGGCTCGGCCGATGAGCAGTTCTTC. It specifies CASSQGGSADEQFF.

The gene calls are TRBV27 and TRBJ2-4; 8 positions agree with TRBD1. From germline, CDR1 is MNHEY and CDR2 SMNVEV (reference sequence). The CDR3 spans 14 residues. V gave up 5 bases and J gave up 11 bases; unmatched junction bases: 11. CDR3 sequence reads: CASSAPGTGGFQYF. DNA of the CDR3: TGTGCCAGCAGTGCCCCCGGGACAGGAGGTTTTCAGTACTTC.

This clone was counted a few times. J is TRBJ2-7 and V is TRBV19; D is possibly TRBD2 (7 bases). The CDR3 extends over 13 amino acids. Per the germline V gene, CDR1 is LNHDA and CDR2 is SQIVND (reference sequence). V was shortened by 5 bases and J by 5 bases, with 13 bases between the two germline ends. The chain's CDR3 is CASSEGGGHEQYF. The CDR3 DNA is TGTGCCAGTAGTGAGGGAGGGGGGCACGAGCAGTACTTC. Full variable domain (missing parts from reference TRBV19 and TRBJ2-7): DGGITQSPKYLFRKEGQNVTLSCEQNLNHDAMYWYRQDPGQGLRLIYYSQIVNDFQKGDIAEGYSVSREKKESFPLTVTSAQKNPTAFYLCASSEGGGHEQYFGPGTRLTVT.

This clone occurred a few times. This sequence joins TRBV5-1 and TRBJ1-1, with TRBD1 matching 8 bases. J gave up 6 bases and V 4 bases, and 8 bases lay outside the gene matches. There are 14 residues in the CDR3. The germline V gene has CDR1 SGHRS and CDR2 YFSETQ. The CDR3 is CASSGISGGAEAFF. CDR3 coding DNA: TGCGCCAGCAGCGGAATCTCAGGGGGCGCTGAAGCTTTCTTT.

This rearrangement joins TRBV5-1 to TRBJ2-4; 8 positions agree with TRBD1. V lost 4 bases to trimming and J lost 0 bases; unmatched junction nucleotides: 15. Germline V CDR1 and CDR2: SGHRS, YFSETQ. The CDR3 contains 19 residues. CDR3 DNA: TGCGCCAGCAGCCATTGGCAGGGGGCCAATTCCCTAGCCAAAAACATTCAGTACTTC. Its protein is CASSHWQGANSLAKNIQYF.

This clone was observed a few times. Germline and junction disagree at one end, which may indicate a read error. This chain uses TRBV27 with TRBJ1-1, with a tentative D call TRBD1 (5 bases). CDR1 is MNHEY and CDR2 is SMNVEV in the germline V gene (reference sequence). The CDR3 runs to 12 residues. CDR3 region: CASSIAGTVAFF. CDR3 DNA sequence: TGTGCCAGCAGCATCGCCGGGACTGTAGCTTTCTTT.

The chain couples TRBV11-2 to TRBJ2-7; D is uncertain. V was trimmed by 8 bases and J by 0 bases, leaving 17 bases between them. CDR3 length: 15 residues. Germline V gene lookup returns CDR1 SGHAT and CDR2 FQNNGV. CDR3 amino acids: CASGGYDSSSYEQYF. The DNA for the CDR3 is TGTGCCAGCGGCGGATACGACTCCTCCTCCTACGAGCAGTACTTC.

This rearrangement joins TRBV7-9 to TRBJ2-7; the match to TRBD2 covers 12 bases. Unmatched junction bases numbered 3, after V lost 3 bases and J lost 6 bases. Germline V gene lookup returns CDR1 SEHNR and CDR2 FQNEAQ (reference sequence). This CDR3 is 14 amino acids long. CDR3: CASSFTSGGLEQYF. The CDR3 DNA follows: TGTGCCAGCAGCTTTACTAGCGGGGGGCTCGAGCAGTACTTC.

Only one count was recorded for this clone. The CDR3 spells CASSFNTPLGAEAFF. In nucleotides, the CDR3 is TGTGCCAGCAGCTTCAACACCCCGTTGGGCGCTGAAGCTTTCTTT. The rearrangement uses TRBV2 and TRBJ1-1; D not certain. The CDR3 length is 15 residues. V was clipped by 6 bases and J by 6 bases, with 20 bases between them. Germline loops: CDR1 SNHLY, CDR2 FYNNEI. The whole variable domain, filled in from reference TRBV2 and TRBJ1-1, reads EPEVTQTPSHQVTQMGQEVILRCVPISNHLYFYWYRQILGQKVEFLVSFYNNEISEKSEIFDDQFSVERPDGSNFTLKIRSTKLEDSAMYFCASSFNTPLGAEAFFGQGTRLTVV.

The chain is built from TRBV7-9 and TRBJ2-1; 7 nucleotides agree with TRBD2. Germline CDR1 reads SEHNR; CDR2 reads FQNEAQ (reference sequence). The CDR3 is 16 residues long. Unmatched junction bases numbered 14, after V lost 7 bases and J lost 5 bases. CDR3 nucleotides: TGTGCCAGCACCATATTAGGGGAGGGTCCTAACAATGAGCAGTTCTTC. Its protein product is CASTILGEGPNNEQFF.

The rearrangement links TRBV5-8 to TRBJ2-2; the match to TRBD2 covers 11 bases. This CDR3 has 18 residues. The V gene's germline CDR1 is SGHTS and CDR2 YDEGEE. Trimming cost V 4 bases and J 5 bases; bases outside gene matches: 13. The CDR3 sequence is CASSKGLTSGSVTGELFF. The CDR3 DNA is TGTGCCAGCAGCAAGGGGCTTACTAGCGGGAGTGTGACCGGGGAGCTGTTTTTT.

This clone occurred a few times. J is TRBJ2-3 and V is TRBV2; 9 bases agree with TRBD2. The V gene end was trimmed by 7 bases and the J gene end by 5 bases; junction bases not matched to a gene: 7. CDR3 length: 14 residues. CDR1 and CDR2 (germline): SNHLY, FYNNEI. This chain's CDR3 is CASKQRGALDTQYF. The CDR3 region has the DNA TGTGCCAGCAAACAGCGGGGGGCCTTAGATACGCAGTATTTT.